This passage covers 9 T cell receptor beta chains from one sample sequenced in a study of response to subunit inactivated influenza vaccine. TCRdb re-derived calls from the RT-PCR reads in MiXCR, one entry per CDR3 protein. Counted here are around 570,000 distinct CDR3 sequences, approximately 11% occurring once; the ten biggest clones make up 11%. The same data also contributed to another study, on T cells expressing NK-cell markers. From that study: Production of TCR beta cDNA relied on 5'RACE template switching with UMIs.

Sequencing used PBMCs from blood, obtained on the day of vaccination. Every receptor here comes from a man in his fifties who received an inactivated influenza vaccine.

This clonotype was seen many times. The V and J genes are TRBV20-1 and TRBJ2-3, with 7 bases matching TRBD1. This CDR3 is built from 16 residues. CDR1 and CDR2 (germline): DFQATT, SNEGSKA (reference sequence). The V and J ends lost 5 bases and 1 base, in that order; junction bases with no gene match: 12. The DNA for the CDR3 is TGCAGTGCTGCGTCAATCCCGGGACAGCGCACAGATACGCAGTATTTT. Translated: CSAASIPGQRTDTQYF.

This clonotype appeared many times. The CDR3 DNA is TGTGCCAGCACCCGGGACAGTTCCTATGGCTACACCTTC. Amino acids: CASTRDSSYGYTF. The rearrangement uses TRBV6-2 or TRBV6-3 and TRBJ1-2; 7 bases are shared with TRBD1. V dropped 7 bases and J dropped 4; count of bases not matched to a gene: 6. The germline gives CDR1 MNHEY, CDR2 SVGEGT. This CDR3 region has 13 residues.

This clonotype has just a few counts. The rearrangement links TRBV5-1 to TRBJ1-2; 12 bases align to TRBD1. The CDR3 consists of 15 residues. V gave up 0 bases and J gave up 7 bases; unmatched junction bases: 4. The germline V gene encodes CDR1 SGHRS and CDR2 YFSETQ. Here the CDR3 reads CASSLVGTGGLGYTF. The CDR3 nucleotides are TGCGCCAGCAGCTTGGTAGGGACAGGGGGCCTTGGCTACACCTTC.

The chain joins TRBV21-1 to TRBJ2-2. TRBV21-1 counts as a pseudogene. CDR3 size: 16 residues. DNA of the CDR3: TGTGCCAGCAGCCAAGTGGCCAAATCGAACACCGGGGAGCTGTTTTTT. Encoded protein: CASSQVAKSNTGELFF.

This clonotype came up a few times. V gene TRBV28 combines with J gene TRBJ1-1; TRBD1 agrees at 7 bases. Germline V gene sequence: CDR1 MDHEN, CDR2 SYDVKM. Trimming cost V 1 base and J 0 bases; bases outside gene matches: 8. CDR3 length equals 17 residues. In DNA, the CDR3 is TGTGCCAGCAGTTTATTATCACGGGGACAGATGAACACTGAAGCTTTCTTT. Its translation: CASSLLSRGQMNTEAFF.

This rearrangement joins TRBV5-5 to TRBJ2-3; D is unresolved. Germline values: CDR1 SGHKS, CDR2 YYEKEE (reference sequence). V dropped 2 bases and J dropped 5 bases, with 9 bases sitting between them. There are 13 residues in the CDR3. CDR3 coding DNA: TGTGCCAGCAGCTTTACAACTAAAGATACGCAGTATTTT. Amino acids: CASSFTTKDTQYF. Complete variable domain (other parts from reference TRBV5-5 and TRBJ2-3): DAGVTQSPTHLIKTRGQQVTLRCSPISGHKSVSWYQQVLGQGPQFIFQYYEKEERGRGNFPDRFSARQFPNYSSELNVNALLLGDSALYLCASSFTTKDTQYFGPGTRLTVL.

This clonotype has a handful of counts. The chain links TRBV18 to TRBJ2-4, with 7 bases lining up with TRBD2. This CDR3 spans 16 amino acids. V was pared by 0 bases and J by 1 base, with 3 bases of the junction left unmatched. Germline V gene data show CDR1 as KGHSH and CDR2 as LQKENI. The CDR3 sequence is CASSPPGGLAKNIQYF. CDR3 nucleotides: TGTGCCAGCTCACCACCGGGAGGGTTGGCCAAAAACATTCAGTACTTC.

The chain carries TRBV7-8 and TRBJ2-1, with TRBD2 matching 7 bases. With V trimmed by 3 bases and J by 4 bases, 9 bases remained unmatched. CDR1 SGHVS and CDR2 FQNEAQ come from the germline V gene. The CDR3 sequence is 16 residues long. The chain's CDR3 is CASSFPGRGNYNEQFF. CDR3 in DNA: TGTGCCAGCAGCTTCCCGGGGAGGGGCAATTACAATGAGCAGTTCTTC.

The CDR3 sequence is CASSFSDSYEQYF. CDR3 in DNA: TGTGCCAGCAGTTTCTCGGACAGTTACGAGCAGTACTTC. The chain recombines TRBV12-3 or TRBV12-4 with TRBJ2-7; D may be TRBD1 (6 bases). Trimming cost V 3 bases and J 4 bases, with 10 bases left between them. The CDR3 has 13 amino acids.